This T cell receptor (beta chain) was sequenced for a study of blood T cell repertoires in COVID-19. This CDR3 comprises 15 residues. Germline loops: CDR1 SNHLY, CDR2 FYNNEI. Trimming took 4 bases from V and 4 from J; bases not matched to a gene: 8. Measured with immunoSEQ multiplex PCR; TCRdb has only the in-frame clones, and not every one. The table records about 500,000 clones, roughly 89% of them present only once. This receptor was obtained from a man between 18 and 29 years old with COVID-19, enrolled during active disease. Sequenced input: peripheral blood. The V and J genes are TRBV2 and TRBJ2-5, with 8 positions matching TRBD1. CDR3 sequence: CASSAQRQGTETQYF. The CDR3, as DNA: TGTGCCAGCAGTGCCCAGAGACAGGGGACAGAGACCCAGTACTTC.